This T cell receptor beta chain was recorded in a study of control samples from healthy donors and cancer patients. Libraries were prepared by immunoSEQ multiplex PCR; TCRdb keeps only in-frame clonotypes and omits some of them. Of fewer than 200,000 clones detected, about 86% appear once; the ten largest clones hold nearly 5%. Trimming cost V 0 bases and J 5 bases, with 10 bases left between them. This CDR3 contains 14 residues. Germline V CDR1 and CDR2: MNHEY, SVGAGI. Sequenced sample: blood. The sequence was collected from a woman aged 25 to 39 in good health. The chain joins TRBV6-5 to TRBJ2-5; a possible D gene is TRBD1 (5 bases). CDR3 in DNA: TGTGCCAGCAGTTACTCGACTGGGGCGGAGACCCAGTACTTC. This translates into CASSYSTGAETQYF.